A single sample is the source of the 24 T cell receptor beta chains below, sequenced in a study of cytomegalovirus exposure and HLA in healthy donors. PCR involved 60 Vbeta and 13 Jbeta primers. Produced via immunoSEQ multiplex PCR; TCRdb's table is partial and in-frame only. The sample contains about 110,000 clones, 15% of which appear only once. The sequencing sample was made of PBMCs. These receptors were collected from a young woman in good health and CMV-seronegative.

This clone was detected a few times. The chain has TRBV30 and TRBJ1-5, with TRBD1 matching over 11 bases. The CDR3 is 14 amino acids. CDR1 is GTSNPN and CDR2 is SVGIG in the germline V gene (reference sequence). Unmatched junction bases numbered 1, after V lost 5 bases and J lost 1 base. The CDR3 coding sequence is TGTGCCTGGGGACAGGGGGCAAGCAATCAGCCCCAGCATTTT. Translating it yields CAWGQGASNQPQHF.

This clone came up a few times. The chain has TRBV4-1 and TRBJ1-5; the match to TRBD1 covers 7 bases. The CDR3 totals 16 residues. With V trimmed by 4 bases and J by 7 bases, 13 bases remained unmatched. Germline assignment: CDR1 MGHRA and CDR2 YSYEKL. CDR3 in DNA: TGCGCCAGCAGCCCCATAGAGGGCACAGGGGAACAGCCCCAGCATTTT. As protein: CASSPIEGTGEQPQHF.

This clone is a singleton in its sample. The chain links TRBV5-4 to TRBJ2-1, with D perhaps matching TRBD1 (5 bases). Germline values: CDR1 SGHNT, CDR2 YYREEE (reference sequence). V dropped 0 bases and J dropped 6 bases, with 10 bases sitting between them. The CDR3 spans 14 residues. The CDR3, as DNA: TGTGCCAGCAGCTTGGAGGGGTCAGTCAATGAGCAGTTCTTC. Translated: CASSLEGSVNEQFF.

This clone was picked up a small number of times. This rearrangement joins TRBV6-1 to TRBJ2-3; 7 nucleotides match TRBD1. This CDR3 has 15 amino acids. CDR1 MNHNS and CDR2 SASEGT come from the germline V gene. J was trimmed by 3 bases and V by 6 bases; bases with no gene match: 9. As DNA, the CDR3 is TGTGCCAGCAGCCCAACAGGGGCCCCGACAGATACGCAGTATTTT. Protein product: CASSPTGAPTDTQYF.

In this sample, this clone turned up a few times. CDR3 sequence reads: CASSLIRGQRYEQYF. The CDR3 DNA is TGTGCCAGCAGCTTAATACGAGGACAACGCTACGAGCAGTACTTC. The chain has TRBV11-2 and TRBJ2-7, with D maybe TRBD1 (5 bases). Trimming removed 2 bases at V and 3 bases at J, with 14 bases between. The germline V gene encodes CDR1 SGHAT and CDR2 FQNNGV. This CDR3 spans 15 amino acids.

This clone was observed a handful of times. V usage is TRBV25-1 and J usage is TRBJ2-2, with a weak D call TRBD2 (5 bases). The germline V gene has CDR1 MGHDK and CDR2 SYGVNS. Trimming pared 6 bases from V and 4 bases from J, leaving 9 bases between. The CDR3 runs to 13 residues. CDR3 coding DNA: TGTGCCAGCAGACGGGGTAGCACCGGGGAGCTGTTTTTT. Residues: CASRRGSTGELFF.

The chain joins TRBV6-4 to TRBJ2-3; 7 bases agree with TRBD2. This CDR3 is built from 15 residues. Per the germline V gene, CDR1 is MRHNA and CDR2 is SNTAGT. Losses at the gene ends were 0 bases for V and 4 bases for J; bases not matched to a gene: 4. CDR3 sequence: CASSDSGGSADTQYF. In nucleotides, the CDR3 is TGTGCCAGCAGTGACTCTGGCGGGAGCGCAGATACGCAGTATTTT.

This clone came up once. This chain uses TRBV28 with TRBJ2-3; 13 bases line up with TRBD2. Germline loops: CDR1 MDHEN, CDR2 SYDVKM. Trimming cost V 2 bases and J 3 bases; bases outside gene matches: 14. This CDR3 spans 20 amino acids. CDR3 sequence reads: CASSLDSFGTSGAETDTQYF. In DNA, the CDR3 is TGTGCCAGCAGTTTAGACAGTTTCGGGACTAGCGGGGCCGAGACAGATACGCAGTATTTT.

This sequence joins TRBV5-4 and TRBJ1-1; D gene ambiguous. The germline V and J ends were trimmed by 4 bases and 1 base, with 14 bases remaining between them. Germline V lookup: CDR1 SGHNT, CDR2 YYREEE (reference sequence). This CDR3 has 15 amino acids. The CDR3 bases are TGTGCCAGCAGCCCCGCGGGCTTTTCGAACACTGAAGCTTTCTTT. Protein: CASSPAGFSNTEAFF.

In nucleotides, the CDR3 is TGTGCCAGCAGCAAAGGGGGTGTCGGAGACAATGAGCAGTTCTTC. It translates to CASSKGGVGDNEQFF. The V gene is TRBV6-5, the J gene TRBJ2-1, with a tentative D call TRBD1 (6 bases). From germline, CDR1 is MNHEY and CDR2 SVGAGI. The V and J ends lost 6 bases and 5 bases respectively, with 17 bases between them. The CDR3 extends over 15 amino acids.

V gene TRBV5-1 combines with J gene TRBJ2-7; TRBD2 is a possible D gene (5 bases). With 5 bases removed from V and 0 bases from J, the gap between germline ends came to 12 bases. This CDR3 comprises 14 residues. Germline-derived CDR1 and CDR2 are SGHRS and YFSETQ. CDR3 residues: CASRGGGHSYEQYF. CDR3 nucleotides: TGCGCCAGCAGAGGAGGTGGCCACTCCTACGAGCAGTACTTC.

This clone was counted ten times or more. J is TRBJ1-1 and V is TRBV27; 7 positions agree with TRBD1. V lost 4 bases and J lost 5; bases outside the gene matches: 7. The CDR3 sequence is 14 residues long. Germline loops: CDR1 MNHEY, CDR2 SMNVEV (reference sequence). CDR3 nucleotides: TGTGCCAGCAGTTACCACAGGGGAAAAACTGAAGCTTTCTTT. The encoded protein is CASSYHRGKTEAFF.

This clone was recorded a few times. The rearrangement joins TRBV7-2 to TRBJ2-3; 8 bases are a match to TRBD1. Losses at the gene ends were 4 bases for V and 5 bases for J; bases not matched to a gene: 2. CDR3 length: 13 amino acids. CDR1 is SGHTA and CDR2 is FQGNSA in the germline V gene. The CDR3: CASSSGGGDTQYF. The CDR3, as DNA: TGTGCCAGCAGCTCAGGGGGCGGAGATACGCAGTATTTT. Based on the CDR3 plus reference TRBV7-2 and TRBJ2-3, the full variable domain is GAGVSQSPSNKVTEKGKDVELRCDPISGHTALYWYRQSLGQGLEFLIYFQGNSAPDKSGLPSDRFSAERTGGSVSTLTIQRTQQEDSAVYLCASSSGGGDTQYFGPGTRLTVL.

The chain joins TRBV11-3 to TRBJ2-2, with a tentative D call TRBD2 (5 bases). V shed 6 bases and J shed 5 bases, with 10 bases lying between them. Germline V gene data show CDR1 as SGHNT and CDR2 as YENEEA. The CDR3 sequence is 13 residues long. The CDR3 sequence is CASSYQRTGELFF. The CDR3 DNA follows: TGTGCCAGCAGTTATCAGCGGACCGGGGAGCTGTTTTTT.

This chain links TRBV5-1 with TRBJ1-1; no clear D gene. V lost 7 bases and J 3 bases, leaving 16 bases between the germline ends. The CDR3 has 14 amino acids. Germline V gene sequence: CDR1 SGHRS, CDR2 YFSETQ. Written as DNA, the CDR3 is TGCGCCAGCCGCCTGGGTGCGCAAGACACTGAAGCTTTCTTT. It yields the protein CASRLGAQDTEAFF.

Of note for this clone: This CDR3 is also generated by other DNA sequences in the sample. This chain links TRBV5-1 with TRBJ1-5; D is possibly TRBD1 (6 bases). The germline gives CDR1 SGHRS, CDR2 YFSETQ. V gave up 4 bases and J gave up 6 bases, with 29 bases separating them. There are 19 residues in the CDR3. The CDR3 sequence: CASSPGGGPASNSGQPQHF. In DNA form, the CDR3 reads TGCGCCAGCAGCCCCGGGGGGGGGCCGGCGAGTAATTCAGGTCAGCCCCAGCATTTT. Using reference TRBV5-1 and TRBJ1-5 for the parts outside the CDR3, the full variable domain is KAGVTQTPRYLIKTRGQQVTLSCSPISGHRSVSWYQQTPGQGLQFLFEYFSETQRNKGNFPGRFSGRQFSNSRSEMNVSTLELGDSALYLCASSPGGGPASNSGQPQHFGDGTRLSIL.

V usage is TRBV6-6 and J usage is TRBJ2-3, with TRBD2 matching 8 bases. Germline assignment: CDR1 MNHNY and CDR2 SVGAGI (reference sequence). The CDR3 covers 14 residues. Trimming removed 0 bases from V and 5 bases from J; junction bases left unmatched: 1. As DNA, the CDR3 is TGTGCCAGCAGTTACTCGGCGGGAGGAGATACGCAGTATTTT. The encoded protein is CASSYSAGGDTQYF.

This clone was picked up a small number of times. CDR3 DNA: TGTGCCATCACGATAGCGGGAGGGCCGCTCGAGCAGTACTTC. Encoded protein: CAITIAGGPLEQYF. This chain links TRBV10-3 with TRBJ2-7, with 11 bases aligning to TRBD2. Germline CDR1 ENHRY, CDR2 SYGVKD. CDR3 length equals 14 residues. Germline trimming cut 7 bases from V and 6 bases from J; bases unmatched to any gene: 8.

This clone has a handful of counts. CDR3 bases: TGTGCCAGCAGCTTAGCGTCAGGGGAGAGTAGTTACGAGCAGTACTTC. Translated, it gives CASSLASGESSYEQYF. V and J are TRBV7-9 and TRBJ2-7; perhaps TRBD1 as D (6 bases). There are 16 residues in the CDR3. V was pared by 0 bases and J by 4 bases, with 16 bases between. CDR1 is SEHNR and CDR2 is FQNEAQ in the germline V gene (reference sequence).

The CDR3 region has the DNA TGTGCCAGCAGAAGGGGGGGCAGCGAGCAGTACTTC. Its protein product is CASRRGGSEQYF. This chain uses TRBV28 with TRBJ2-7, with D possibly TRBD2 on 7 matching bases. Germline-derived CDR1 and CDR2 are MDHEN and SYDVKM. The length of the CDR3 is 12 residues. Trimming left V 6 bases short and J 6 bases short, with 12 bases between.

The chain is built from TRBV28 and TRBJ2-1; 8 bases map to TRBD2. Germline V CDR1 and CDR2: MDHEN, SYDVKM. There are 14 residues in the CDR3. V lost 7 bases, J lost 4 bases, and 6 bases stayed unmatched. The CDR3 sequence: CASNGLARYNEQFF. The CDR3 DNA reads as TGTGCCAGCAACGGACTAGCTCGATACAATGAGCAGTTCTTC.

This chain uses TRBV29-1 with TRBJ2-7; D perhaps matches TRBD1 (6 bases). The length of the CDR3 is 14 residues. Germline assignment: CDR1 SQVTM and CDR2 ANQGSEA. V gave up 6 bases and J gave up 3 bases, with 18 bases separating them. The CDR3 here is CSVQTGKGGYEQYF. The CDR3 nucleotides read TGCAGCGTGCAAACCGGGAAAGGGGGCTACGAGCAGTACTTC.

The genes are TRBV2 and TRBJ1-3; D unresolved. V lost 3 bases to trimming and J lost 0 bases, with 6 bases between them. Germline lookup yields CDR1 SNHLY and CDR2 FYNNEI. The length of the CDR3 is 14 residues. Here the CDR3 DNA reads TGTGCCAGCAGTGACTCCCGCTCTGGAAACACCATATATTTT. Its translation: CASSDSRSGNTIYF.

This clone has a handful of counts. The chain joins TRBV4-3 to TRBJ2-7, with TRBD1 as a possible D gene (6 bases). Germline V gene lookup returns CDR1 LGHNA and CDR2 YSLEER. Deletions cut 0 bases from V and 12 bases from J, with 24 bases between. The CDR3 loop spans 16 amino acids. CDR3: CASSQDLQGLPLRGYF. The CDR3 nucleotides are TGCGCCAGCAGCCAAGATCTACAGGGCCTTCCCCTACGGGGGTACTTC.